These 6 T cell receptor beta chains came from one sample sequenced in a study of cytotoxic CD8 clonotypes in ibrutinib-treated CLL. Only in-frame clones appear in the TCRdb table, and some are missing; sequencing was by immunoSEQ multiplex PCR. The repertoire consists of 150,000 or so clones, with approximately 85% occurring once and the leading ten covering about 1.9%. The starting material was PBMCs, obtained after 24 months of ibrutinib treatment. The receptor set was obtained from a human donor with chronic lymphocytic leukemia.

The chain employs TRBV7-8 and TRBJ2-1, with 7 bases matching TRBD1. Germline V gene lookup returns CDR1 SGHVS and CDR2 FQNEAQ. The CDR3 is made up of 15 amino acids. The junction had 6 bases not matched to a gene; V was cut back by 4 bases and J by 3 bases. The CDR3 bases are TGTGCCAGCAGCTCAACCCGGGACAGCTACAATGAGCAGTTCTTC. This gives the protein CASSSTRDSYNEQFF.

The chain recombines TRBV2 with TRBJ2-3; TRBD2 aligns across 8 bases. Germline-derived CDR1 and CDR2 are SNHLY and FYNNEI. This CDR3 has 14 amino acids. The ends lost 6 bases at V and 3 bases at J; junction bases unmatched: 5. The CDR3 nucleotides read TGTGCCAGCAGGTGGACTAGCAGTACAGATACGCAGTATTTT. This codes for CASRWTSSTDTQYF.

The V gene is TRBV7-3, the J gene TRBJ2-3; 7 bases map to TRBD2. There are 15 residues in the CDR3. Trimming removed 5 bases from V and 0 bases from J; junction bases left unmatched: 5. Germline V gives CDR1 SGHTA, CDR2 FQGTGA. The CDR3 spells CASSLPAGSTDTQYF. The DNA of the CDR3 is TGTGCCAGCAGCCTACCAGCGGGAAGCACAGATACGCAGTATTTT.

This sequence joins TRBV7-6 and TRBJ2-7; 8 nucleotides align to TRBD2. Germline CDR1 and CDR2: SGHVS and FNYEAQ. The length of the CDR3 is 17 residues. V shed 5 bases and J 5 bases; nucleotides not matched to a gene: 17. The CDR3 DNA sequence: TGTGCCAGCAGCCCTGGGGTAGCGGGACCTTTTATAGACGAGCAGTACTTC. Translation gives CASSPGVAGPFIDEQYF.

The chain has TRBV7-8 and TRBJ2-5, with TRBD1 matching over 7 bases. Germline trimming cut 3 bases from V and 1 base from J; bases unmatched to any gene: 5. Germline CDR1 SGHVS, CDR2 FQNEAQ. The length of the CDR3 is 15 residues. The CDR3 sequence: CASSFRAGGQETQYF. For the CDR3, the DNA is TGTGCCAGCAGCTTTAGGGCAGGGGGCCAAGAGACCCAGTACTTC.

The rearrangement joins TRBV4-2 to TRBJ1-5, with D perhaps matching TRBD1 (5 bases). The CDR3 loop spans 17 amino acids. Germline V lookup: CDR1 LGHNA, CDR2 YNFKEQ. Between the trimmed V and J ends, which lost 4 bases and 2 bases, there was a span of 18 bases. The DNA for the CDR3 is TGTGCCAGCAGCCCGGGGGGTGGGGGTATCGGCAATCAGCCCCAGCATTTT. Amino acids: CASSPGGGGIGNQPQHF.